Given below is one TCR beta chain in context. These data are taken from a study of human T cells and chemical hapten exposure. CDR1 and CDR2 from the germline V gene are SGHRS and YFSETQ. V dropped 4 bases and J dropped 8; count of bases not matched to a gene: 10. This CDR3 has 16 residues. Time point here: pre-sensitization, week 0. Treatment meaning: therapeutic diphenylcyclopropenone sensitization with weekly scalp DPC. Each CDR3 protein gets one entry after TCRdb re-called the RACE reads with MiXCR. The sample records 57,000 or so distinct CDR3 sequences, approximately 10% being singletons. This TCR was recovered from a woman aged 40 to 49 with alopecia areata. Some clones in this sample may be carry-over from other donors' samples. The V gene is TRBV5-1, the J gene TRBJ2-1; 12 bases match TRBD1. The sequencing here drew on whole blood, taken in connection with sensitization to the hapten diphenylcyclopropenone (DPC). CDR3 residues: CASSQKTGTGGHEQFF. In nucleotides, the CDR3 is TGCGCCAGCAGCCAAAAAACCGGGACAGGGGGCCATGAGCAGTTCTTC.